The 27 T cell receptor beta chains below come from one sample, sequenced in a study of blood T cell repertoires in COVID-19. Libraries were prepared by immunoSEQ multiplex PCR; TCRdb keeps only in-frame clonotypes and omits some of them. Seen here are around 250,000 clones, under 90% observed once, and the top ten hold 8.6%. The sequencing sample was made of peripheral blood. These TCRs come from a human donor in a cohort sampled during active COVID-19.

This clone was counted only a few times. V and J are TRBV6-6 and TRBJ1-5; TRBD1 matches at 8 bases. In germline, CDR1 is MNHNY, CDR2 SVGAGI (reference sequence). The ends lost 6 bases at V and 0 bases at J; junction bases unmatched: 7. The CDR3 is 16 residues long. CDR3 sequence reads: CASRSGQGLSNQPQHF. The CDR3 DNA follows: TGTGCCAGCAGATCCGGACAGGGTCTTAGCAATCAGCCCCAGCATTTT.

CDR3 DNA: TGTGCCAGCAGCCCCGGGGGGGGAAGAAGCTATGGCTACACCTTC. Its translation is CASSPGGGRSYGYTF. J is TRBJ1-2 and V is TRBV7-9; maybe TRBD1 (5 bases). V lost 5 bases to trimming and J lost 4 bases, with 17 bases between them. CDR1 and CDR2 (germline): SEHNR, FQNEAQ (reference sequence). The CDR3 sequence is 15 residues long. Combining the CDR3 with reference TRBV7-9 and TRBJ1-2 gives the whole variable domain DTGVSQNPRHKITKRGQNVTFRCDPISEHNRLYWYRQTLGQGPEFLTYFQNEAQLEKSRLLSDRFSAERPKGSFSTLEIQRTEQGDSAMYLCASSPGGGRSYGYTFGSGTRLTVV.

The count of this clone is one. The V gene is TRBV10-1, the J gene TRBJ2-2, with a tentative D call TRBD1 (6 bases). Germline V gene lookup returns CDR1 WNHNN and CDR2 SYGVQD (reference sequence). The CDR3 totals 13 residues. V dropped 6 bases and J dropped 4 bases, with 9 bases sitting between them. CDR3 region: CASSSRGTGELFF. The CDR3 coding sequence is TGCGCCAGCAGCTCCAGGGGCACCGGGGAGCTGTTTTTT.

This clone was counted once. J is TRBJ2-7 and V is TRBV9; 10 bases align to TRBD1. The junction had 14 bases not matched to a gene; V was cut back by 5 bases and J by 6 bases. Looked up from germline, CDR1 is SGDLS and CDR2 is YYNGEE. The CDR3 is made up of 16 amino acids. In nucleotides, the CDR3 is TGTGCCAGCAGGAATGACAGGGGGCCGTCGTTAGGCGAGCAGTACTTC. As protein: CASRNDRGPSLGEQYF.

CDR3 region: CASSEVRDTEAFF. The DNA of the CDR3 is TGTGCCAGCAGTGAAGTTCGGGATACTGAAGCTTTCTTT. The J gene is TRBJ1-1, the V gene TRBV2; unclear D gene. The germline V and J ends were trimmed by 1 base and 5 bases, with 8 bases remaining between them. Looked up from germline, CDR1 is SNHLY and CDR2 is FYNNEI. This CDR3 is 13 amino acids long. The entire variable domain, with the rest obtained from reference TRBV2 and TRBJ1-1, is as follows: EPEVTQTPSHQVTQMGQEVILRCVPISNHLYFYWYRQILGQKVEFLVSFYNNEISEKSEIFDDQFSVERPDGSNFTLKIRSTKLEDSAMYFCASSEVRDTEAFFGQGTRLTVV.

The chain carries TRBV5-6 and TRBJ1-2; the D gene is possibly TRBD1 (6 bases). V gave up 5 bases and J gave up 5 bases, with 16 bases separating them. CDR1 and CDR2 (germline): SGHDT, YYEEEE. The CDR3 runs to 14 residues. The CDR3 nucleotides are TGTGCCAGCAGAACCGGGTCCCAGGGGTATGGCTACACCTTC. It translates to CASRTGSQGYGYTF.

The chain carries TRBV5-4 and TRBJ1-2; tentative D call: TRBD1 (5 bases). The CDR3 spans 14 residues. Trimming shortened V by 0 bases and J by 4 bases, and 10 bases separated the two germline ends. Per the germline V gene, CDR1 is SGHNT and CDR2 is YYREEE (reference sequence). The CDR3 spells CASSLVTGAYGYTF. The CDR3 DNA reads as TGTGCCAGCAGCTTGGTCACAGGAGCCTATGGCTACACCTTC.

This clone was seen many times. This chain connects TRBV6-1 to TRBJ2-7; 13 bases fit TRBD2. This CDR3 has 15 amino acids. Trimming took 3 bases from V and 3 from J; bases not matched to a gene: 2. Germline V CDR1 and CDR2: MNHNS, SASEGT. CDR3 nucleotides: TGTGCCAGCAGTGAGGGGACTAGCGGGATCTACGAGCAGTACTTC. Translation gives CASSEGTSGIYEQYF.

Only a few counts were recorded for this clone. The rearrangement links TRBV20-1 to TRBJ2-1; D is possibly TRBD1 (5 bases). Trimming stripped 3 bases from V and 6 bases from J, with 12 bases between. Germline CDR1 and CDR2: DFQATT and SNEGSKA (reference sequence). This CDR3 contains 13 residues. The CDR3 nucleotides are TGCAGTGCTAGTGTTCCCGACAGCAATGAGCAGTTCTTC. This gives the protein CSASVPDSNEQFF.

For this clone: Other nucleotide sequences in the sample specify the same CDR3. The V and J genes are TRBV6-5 and TRBJ2-3; a weak D match, TRBD2 (6 bases). Trimming removed 0 bases from V and 3 bases from J, with 13 bases in between. This CDR3 has 16 residues. Germline values: CDR1 MNHEY, CDR2 SVGAGI. Here the CDR3 DNA reads TGTGCCAGCAGTTACTCGGGGCGTAGCGGTACAGATACGCAGTATTTT. Amino acid sequence: CASSYSGRSGTDTQYF.

The CDR3 reads CASGRTDTQYF. The CDR3 coding sequence is TGTGCCAGCGGGAGAACAGATACGCAGTATTTT. The chain employs TRBV6-5 and TRBJ2-3; D perhaps matches TRBD2 (5 bases). CDR1 and CDR2 (germline): MNHEY, SVGAGI. Trimming removed 8 bases from V and 3 bases from J, with 6 bases in between. The CDR3 is 11 amino acids.

The chain is built from TRBV9 and TRBJ2-3; D possibly corresponds to TRBD2 (6 bases). Deletions cut 3 bases from V and 0 bases from J, with 8 bases between. CDR1 and CDR2 from the germline V gene are SGDLS and YYNGEE. This CDR3 comprises 14 residues. The CDR3 sequence is CASSAGLSTDTQYF. In DNA form, the CDR3 reads TGTGCCAGCAGCGCCGGACTAAGCACAGATACGCAGTATTTT.

The chain has TRBV4-1 and TRBJ1-5; D gene ambiguous. Germline CDR1 is MGHRA and CDR2 is YSYEKL. Between the trimmed V and J ends, which lost 0 bases and 2 bases, there was a span of 20 bases. This CDR3 region has 19 residues. DNA of the CDR3: TGCGCCAGCAGCCAAGACCGCGGGTGGTCGGATATGGGCAATCAGCCCCAGCATTTT. It codes for CASSQDRGWSDMGNQPQHF.

This sequence joins TRBV18 and TRBJ2-3, with 10 bases aligning to TRBD2. Germline loops: CDR1 KGHSH, CDR2 LQKENI. This CDR3 is 16 amino acids long. Germline trimming cut 3 bases from V and 2 bases from J; bases unmatched to any gene: 5. CDR3 protein: CASSPTSGETTDTQYF. CDR3 nucleotides: TGTGCCAGCTCACCCACTAGCGGGGAAACCACAGATACGCAGTATTTT.

CDR3 in amino acids: CASSVIQGYEQYF. Written as DNA, the CDR3 is TGTGCCAGCAGCGTCATACAGGGCTACGAGCAGTACTTC. The gene calls are TRBV7-3 and TRBJ2-7; weak D call: TRBD1 (6 bases). Germline lookup yields CDR1 SGHTA and CDR2 FQGTGA. V was shortened by 5 bases and J by 3 bases, with 11 bases between the two germline ends. CDR3 length: 13 residues. The full variable domain, completed using reference TRBV7-3 and TRBJ2-7, is GAGVSQTPSNKVTEKGKYVELRCDPISGHTALYWYRQSLGQGPEFLIYFQGTGAADDSGLPNDRFFAVRPEGSVSTLKIQRTERGDSAVYLCASSVIQGYEQYFGPGTRLTVT.

The chain couples TRBV21-1 to TRBJ2-1; the D call of TRBD1 is as the table states it, not checked on the DNA. TRBV21-1 is flagged as a pseudogene. The CDR3 totals 18 residues. In DNA form, the CDR3 reads TGTGCCATGGACCTTCGTGAAGTCGGGGACAGACTGTACAATGAGCAGTTCTTC. This sequence encodes CAMDLREVGDRLYNEQFF.

The V call is TRBV12-5, the J call TRBJ2-4; 10 bases match TRBD1. The J segment lost 8 bases and the V segment lost 8 bases, leaving 6 bases of the junction unmatched. CDR1 and CDR2 (germline): LGHNT, FRNRAP. CDR3 length: 13 amino acids. In nucleotides, the CDR3 is TGTGCTAGTTCGACAGGGGGCTCGGACATTCAGTACTTC. It specifies CASSTGGSDIQYF.

The chain joins TRBV28 to TRBJ1-5, with D uncertain. The germline V and J ends were trimmed by 3 bases and 0 bases, with 9 bases remaining between them. The CDR3 is 15 amino acids. Germline CDR1 and CDR2: MDHEN and SYDVKM. The chain's CDR3 is CASSFVQHSNQPQHF. The CDR3 bases are TGTGCCAGCAGTTTTGTACAGCATAGCAATCAGCCCCAGCATTTT.

The V and J genes are TRBV6-5 and TRBJ1-5; 7 bases align to TRBD1. The J segment lost 7 bases and the V segment lost 11 bases, leaving 11 bases of the junction unmatched. CDR3 length equals 13 residues. Germline V gene lookup returns CDR1 MNHEY and CDR2 SVGAGI. CDR3 region: CAGQTGIGQPQHF. The CDR3 bases are TGTGCCGGCCAGACAGGGATAGGGCAGCCCCAGCATTTT.

The chain uses TRBV6-5 and TRBJ2-2, with 9 positions matching TRBD1. V trimming: 2 bases; J trimming: 6 bases; junction bases outside the gene matches: 7. CDR1 and CDR2 from the germline V gene are MNHEY and SVGAGI. This CDR3 contains 16 residues. CDR3 bases: TGTGCCAGCAGTTACGTAGACAGGGGGGCCCCCGGGGAGCTGTTTTTT. As protein: CASSYVDRGAPGELFF.

The chain joins TRBV28 to TRBJ2-5; 8 bases are a match to TRBD1. The germline V gene encodes CDR1 MDHEN and CDR2 SYDVKM. Trimming took 5 bases from V and 7 from J; bases not matched to a gene: 12. The CDR3 covers 15 residues. The CDR3 loop is CASSTPATGQGTQYF. The CDR3 bases are TGTGCCAGCAGTACACCCGCGACAGGACAGGGGACCCAGTACTTC.

This chain connects TRBV5-6 to TRBJ2-1; D might be TRBD2 (7 bases). Germline lookup yields CDR1 SGHDT and CDR2 YYEEEE. The CDR3 contains 14 residues. V lost 1 base to trimming and J lost 6 bases, with 11 bases between them. The CDR3 nucleotides read TGTGCCAGCAGCTTGAGGGGGGGAACCAATGAGCAGTTCTTC. This gives the protein CASSLRGGTNEQFF.

The rearrangement links TRBV10-1 to TRBJ2-1, with D perhaps TRBD2 (6 bases). Trimming shortened V by 4 bases and J by 5 bases, and 18 bases separated the two germline ends. Germline-derived CDR1 and CDR2 are WNHNN and SYGVQD (reference sequence). This CDR3 has 16 amino acids. The CDR3 DNA reads as TGCGCCAGCAGTGGCGAAACGGGGGTTCCTCACAATGAGCAGTTCTTC. Its translation: CASSGETGVPHNEQFF.

This sequence joins TRBV9 and TRBJ2-2, with TRBD2 as a possible D gene (6 bases). The V gene's germline CDR1 is SGDLS and CDR2 YYNGEE. CDR3 length: 15 amino acids. Trimming cost V 0 bases and J 6 bases, with 12 bases left between them. Here the CDR3 reads CASSVVGGDAGELFF. CDR3 nucleotides: TGTGCCAGCAGCGTAGTGGGAGGCGATGCCGGGGAGCTGTTTTTT. Combining the CDR3 with reference TRBV9 and TRBJ2-2 gives the whole variable domain DSGVTQTPKHLITATGQRVTLRCSPRSGDLSVYWYQQSLDQGLQFLIQYYNGEERAKGNILERFSAQQFPDLHSELNLSSLELGDSALYFCASSVVGGDAGELFFGEGSRLTVL.

The chain is built from TRBV9 and TRBJ2-5; 7 bases align to TRBD2. The CDR3 extends over 14 amino acids. Germline-derived CDR1 and CDR2 are SGDLS and YYNGEE. V was pared by 4 bases and J by 2 bases, with 5 bases of the junction left unmatched. The CDR3 reads CASSKEAGQETQYF. CDR3 bases: TGTGCCAGCAGCAAGGAAGCGGGACAAGAGACCCAGTACTTC.

This clone was recorded once. This sequence joins TRBV18 and TRBJ2-3, with TRBD2 identical over 10 bases. CDR3 length: 16 amino acids. V was clipped by 1 base and J by 2 bases; unmatched bases: 3. Germline CDR1 KGHSH, CDR2 LQKENI. This CDR3 is CASSPRTSGITDTQYF. The CDR3 DNA follows: TGTGCCAGCTCACCACGGACTAGCGGTATCACAGATACGCAGTATTTT. Based on the CDR3 plus reference TRBV18 and TRBJ2-3, the full variable domain is NAGVMQNPRHLVRRRGQEARLRCSPMKGHSHVYWYRQLPEEGLKFMVYLQKENIIDESGMPKERFSAEFPKEGPSILRIQQVVRGDSAAYFCASSPRTSGITDTQYFGPGTRLTVL.

This sequence joins TRBV7-9 and TRBJ1-4; unclear D gene. Deletions cut 5 bases from V and 8 bases from J, with 12 bases between. The CDR3 length is 13 residues. From germline, CDR1 is SEHNR and CDR2 FQNEAQ (reference sequence). This CDR3 reads CASSMTSGEKLFF. In DNA, the CDR3 is TGTGCCAGCAGCATGACGTCGGGAGAAAAACTGTTTTTT.